The clone carrying this T cell receptor beta chain was found a few times. The antigen is unknown. The CDR3 is cut off 3 residues early in the read; its end comes from the germline J gene. The record originates from a study of T cell clonality in common variable immunodeficiency. Findings and limits, study-wide: Compared with controls, CVID subjects had fewer shared TCRbeta clones. Fewer deletions and N-nucleotide insertions were reportedly seen in common variable immunodeficiency TCR beta sequences.

The data were produced by immunoSEQ multiplex PCR, yet TCRdb's version contains in-frame clones alone and is incomplete. The repertoire has around 13,000 clones, none seen only once; the ten largest take roughly 8.1%. V was cut by 0 bases and J by 0 bases, with 6 bases left in between. Germline values: CDR1 SGHDT, CDR2 YYEEEE. This CDR3 has 14 amino acids. The CVID group had approximately 14 females and 25 to 35 males, mean age about 36. Both groups were predominantly of Caucasian heritage. The V call is TRBV5-6, the J call TRBJ2-5; maybe TRBD2 (5 bases). Specimen: peripheral blood mononuclear cells. This clonotype was sampled from a human donor with common variable immunodeficiency. CDR3 DNA (partial): TGTGCCAGCAGCTTGGGCGGGTACCAAGAGACC. Its translation is CASSLGGYQET. The entire CDR3 reads CASSLGGYQETQYF.